The sequence of this TCR beta chain was determined in a study of T-cell memory formation after mild COVID-19. The CDR3 extends over 13 amino acids. Germline V gene sequence: CDR1 DFQATT, CDR2 SNEGSKA (reference sequence). The V and J ends lost 6 bases and 3 bases, in that order; junction bases with no gene match: 7. MiXCR, run by TCRdb on the 5' RACE reads, gives a single entry per CDR3 protein. Here the sample spans over 150,000 distinct CDR3 sequences, 10% to 15% being singletons. This clonotype was seen many times. The chain joins TRBV20-1 to TRBJ2-5; 7 nucleotides match TRBD2. The sample consisted of PBMCs or a T cell subset sorted from them (not recorded which). This clonotype originated in a man between 18 and 35 years old who had mild COVID-19 (a few samples of this study predate the infection). Cell type and time point are not known. This CDR3 is CSAVSGGKETQYF. CDR3 bases: TGCAGTGCCGTATCGGGGGGAAAAGAGACCCAGTACTTC.